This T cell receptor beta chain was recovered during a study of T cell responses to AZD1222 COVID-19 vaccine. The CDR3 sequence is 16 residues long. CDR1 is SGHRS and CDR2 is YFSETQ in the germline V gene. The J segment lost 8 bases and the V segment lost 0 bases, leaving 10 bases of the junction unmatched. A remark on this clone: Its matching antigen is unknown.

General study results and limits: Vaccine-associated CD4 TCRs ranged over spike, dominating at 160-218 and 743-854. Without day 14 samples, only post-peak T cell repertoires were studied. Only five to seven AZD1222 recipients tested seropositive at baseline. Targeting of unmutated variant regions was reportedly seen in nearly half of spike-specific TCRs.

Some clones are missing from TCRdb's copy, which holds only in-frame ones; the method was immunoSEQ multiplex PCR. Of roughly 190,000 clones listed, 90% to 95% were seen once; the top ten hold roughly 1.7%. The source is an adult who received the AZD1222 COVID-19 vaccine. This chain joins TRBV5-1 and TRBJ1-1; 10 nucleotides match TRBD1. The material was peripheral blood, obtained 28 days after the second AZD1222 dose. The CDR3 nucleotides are TGCGCCAGCAGCTTGGGTGACAGGGGGCAAATTTCGGAAGCTTTCTTT. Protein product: CASSLGDRGQISEAFF.